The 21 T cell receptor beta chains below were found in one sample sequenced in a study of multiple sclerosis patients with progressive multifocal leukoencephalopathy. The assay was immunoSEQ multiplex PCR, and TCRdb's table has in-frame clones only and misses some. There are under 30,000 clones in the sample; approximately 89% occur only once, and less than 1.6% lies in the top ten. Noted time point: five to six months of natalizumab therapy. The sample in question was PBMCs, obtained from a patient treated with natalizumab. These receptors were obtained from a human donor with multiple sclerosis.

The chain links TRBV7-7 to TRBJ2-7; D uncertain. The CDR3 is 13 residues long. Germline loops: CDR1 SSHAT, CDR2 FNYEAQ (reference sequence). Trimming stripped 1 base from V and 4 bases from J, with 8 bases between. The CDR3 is CASSLEDGYEQYF. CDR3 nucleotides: TGTGCCAGCAGCTTAGAAGATGGATACGAGCAGTACTTC.

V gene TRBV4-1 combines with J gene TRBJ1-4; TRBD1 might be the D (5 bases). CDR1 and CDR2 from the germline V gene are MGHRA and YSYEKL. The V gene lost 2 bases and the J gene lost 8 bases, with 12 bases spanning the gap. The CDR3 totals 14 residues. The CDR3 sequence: CASSQPGPQEKLFF. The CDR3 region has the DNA TGCGCCAGCAGCCAACCGGGACCCCAAGAAAAACTGTTTTTT.

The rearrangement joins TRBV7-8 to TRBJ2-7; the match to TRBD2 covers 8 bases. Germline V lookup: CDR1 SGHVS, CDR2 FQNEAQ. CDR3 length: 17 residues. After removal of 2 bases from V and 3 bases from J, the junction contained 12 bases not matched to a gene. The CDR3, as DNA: TGTGCCAGCAGCTTAAGGGGCCGGGGACTAGGGTTCTACGAGCAGTACTTC. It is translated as CASSLRGRGLGFYEQYF.

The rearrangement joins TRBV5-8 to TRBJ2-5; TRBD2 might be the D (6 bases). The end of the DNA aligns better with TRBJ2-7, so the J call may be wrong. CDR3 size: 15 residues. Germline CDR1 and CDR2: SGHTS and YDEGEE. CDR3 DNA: TGTGCCAGCAGCCTGAACCGGGACTCGTTCTACGAGCAGTACTTC. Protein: CASSLNRDSFYEQYF.

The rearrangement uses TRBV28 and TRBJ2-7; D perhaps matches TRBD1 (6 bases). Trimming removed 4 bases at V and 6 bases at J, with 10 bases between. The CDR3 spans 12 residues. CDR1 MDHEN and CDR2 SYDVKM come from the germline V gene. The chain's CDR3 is CASSSSGAEQYF. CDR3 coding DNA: TGTGCCAGCAGTTCATCAGGGGCCGAGCAGTACTTC.

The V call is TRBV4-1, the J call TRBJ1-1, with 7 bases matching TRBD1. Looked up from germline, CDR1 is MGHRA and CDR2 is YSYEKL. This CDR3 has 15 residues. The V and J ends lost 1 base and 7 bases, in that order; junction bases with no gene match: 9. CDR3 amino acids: CASSQVQTGAREAFF. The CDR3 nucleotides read TGCGCCAGCAGCCAAGTTCAAACAGGGGCCCGTGAAGCTTTCTTT.

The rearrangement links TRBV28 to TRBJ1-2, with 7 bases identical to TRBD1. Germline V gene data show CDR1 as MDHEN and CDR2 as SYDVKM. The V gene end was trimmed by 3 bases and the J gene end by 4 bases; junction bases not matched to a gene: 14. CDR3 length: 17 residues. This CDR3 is CASSLTYRQGGTYGYTF. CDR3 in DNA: TGTGCCAGCAGTTTGACCTATCGACAGGGTGGAACCTATGGCTACACCTTC.

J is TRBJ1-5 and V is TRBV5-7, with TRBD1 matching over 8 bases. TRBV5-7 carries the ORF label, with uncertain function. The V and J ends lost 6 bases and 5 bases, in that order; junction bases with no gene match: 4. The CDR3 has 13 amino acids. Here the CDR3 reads CASNLTGDQPQHF. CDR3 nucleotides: TGTGCCAGCAACCTGACAGGGGATCAGCCCCAGCATTTT.

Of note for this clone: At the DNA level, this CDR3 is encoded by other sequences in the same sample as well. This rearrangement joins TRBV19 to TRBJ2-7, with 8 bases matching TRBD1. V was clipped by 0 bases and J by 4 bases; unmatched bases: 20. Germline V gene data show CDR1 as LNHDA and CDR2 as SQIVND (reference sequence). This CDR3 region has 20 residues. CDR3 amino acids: CASSIDPGGARRWRGYEQYF. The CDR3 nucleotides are TGTGCCAGTAGTATAGACCCAGGGGGCGCAAGGAGGTGGAGGGGATACGAGCAGTACTTC.

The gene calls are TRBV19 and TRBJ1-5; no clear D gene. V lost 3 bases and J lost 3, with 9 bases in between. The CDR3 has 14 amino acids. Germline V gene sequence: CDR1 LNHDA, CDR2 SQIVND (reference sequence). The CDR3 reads CASSISKSNQPQHF. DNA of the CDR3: TGTGCCAGTAGTATCTCCAAATCCAATCAGCCCCAGCATTTT.

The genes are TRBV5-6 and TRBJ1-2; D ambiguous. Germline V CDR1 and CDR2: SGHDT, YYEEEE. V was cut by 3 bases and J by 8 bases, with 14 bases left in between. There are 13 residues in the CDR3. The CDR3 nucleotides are TGTGCCAGCAGCTCACCCCCCGGAGGCGGCTACACCTTC. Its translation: CASSSPPGGGYTF.

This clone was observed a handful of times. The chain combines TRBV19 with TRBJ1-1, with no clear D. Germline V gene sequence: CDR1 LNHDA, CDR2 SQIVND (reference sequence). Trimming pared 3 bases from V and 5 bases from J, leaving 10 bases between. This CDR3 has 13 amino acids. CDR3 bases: TGTGCCAGTAGTATTCCGGGATCAACTGAAGCTTTCTTT. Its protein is CASSIPGSTEAFF.

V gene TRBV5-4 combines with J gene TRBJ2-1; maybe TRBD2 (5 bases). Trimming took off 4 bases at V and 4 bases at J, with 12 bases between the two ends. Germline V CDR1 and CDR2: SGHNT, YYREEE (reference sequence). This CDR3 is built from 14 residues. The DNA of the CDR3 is TGTGCCAGCAGCCTCCCCCTAGCTTACAATGAGCAGTTCTTC. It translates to CASSLPLAYNEQFF.

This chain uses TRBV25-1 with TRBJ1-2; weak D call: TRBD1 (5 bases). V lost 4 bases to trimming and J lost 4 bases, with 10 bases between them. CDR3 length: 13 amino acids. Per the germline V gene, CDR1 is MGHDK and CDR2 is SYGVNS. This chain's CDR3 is CASSATGLYGYTF. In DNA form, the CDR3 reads TGTGCCAGCAGTGCCACGGGACTCTATGGCTACACCTTC.

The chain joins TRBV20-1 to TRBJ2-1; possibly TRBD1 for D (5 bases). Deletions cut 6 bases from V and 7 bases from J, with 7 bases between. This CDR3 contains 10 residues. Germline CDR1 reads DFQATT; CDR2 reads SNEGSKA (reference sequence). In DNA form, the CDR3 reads TGCAGTGCCCCAGGGAATGAGCAGTTCTTC. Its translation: CSAPGNEQFF.

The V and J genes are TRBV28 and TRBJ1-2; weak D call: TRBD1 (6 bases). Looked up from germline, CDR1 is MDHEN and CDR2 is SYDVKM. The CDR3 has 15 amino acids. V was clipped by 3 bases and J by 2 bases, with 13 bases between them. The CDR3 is CASSFSGTNNYGYTF. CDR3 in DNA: TGTGCCAGCAGTTTTTCAGGGACAAACAACTATGGCTACACCTTC.

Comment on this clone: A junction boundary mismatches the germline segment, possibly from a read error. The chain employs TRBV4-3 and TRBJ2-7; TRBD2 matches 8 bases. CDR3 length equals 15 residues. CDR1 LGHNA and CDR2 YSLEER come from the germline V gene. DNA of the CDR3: TGCGTCAGCAGCCACCCCCGACTAGCGCCGTACGAGCAGTACTTC. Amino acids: CVSSHPRLAPYEQYF.

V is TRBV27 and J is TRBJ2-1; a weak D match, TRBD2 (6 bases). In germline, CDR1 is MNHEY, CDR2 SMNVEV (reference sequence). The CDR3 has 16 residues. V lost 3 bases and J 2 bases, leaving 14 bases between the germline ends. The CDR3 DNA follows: TGTGCCAGCAGTTTTTCTAGCGAGAGGCCCTACAATGAGCAGTTCTTC. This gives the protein CASSFSSERPYNEQFF.

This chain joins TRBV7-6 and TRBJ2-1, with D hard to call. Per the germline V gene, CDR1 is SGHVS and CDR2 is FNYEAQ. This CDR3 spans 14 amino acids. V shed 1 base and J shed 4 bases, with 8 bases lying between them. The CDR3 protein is CASSLVGSYNEQFF. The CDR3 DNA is TGTGCCAGCAGCTTAGTTGGCAGTTACAATGAGCAGTTCTTC.

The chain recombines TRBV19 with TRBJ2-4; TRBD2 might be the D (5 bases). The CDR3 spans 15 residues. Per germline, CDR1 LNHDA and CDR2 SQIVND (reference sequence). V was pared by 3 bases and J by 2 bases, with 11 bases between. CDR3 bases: TGTGCCAGTAGTATGGTGAGGGTATCCAAAAACATTCAGTACTTC. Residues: CASSMVRVSKNIQYF.

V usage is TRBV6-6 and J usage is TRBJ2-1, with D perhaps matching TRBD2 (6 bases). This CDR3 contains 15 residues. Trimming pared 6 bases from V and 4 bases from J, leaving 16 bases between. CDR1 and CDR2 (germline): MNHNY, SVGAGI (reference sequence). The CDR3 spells CASSHLTGDYNEQFF. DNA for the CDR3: TGTGCCAGCAGCCACCTTACGGGAGATTACAATGAGCAGTTCTTC.